Each of the 5 T cell receptor beta chains below was sequenced from the same sample in a study of blood T cell repertoires in COVID-19. Some clones are missing from TCRdb's copy, which holds only in-frame ones; the method was immunoSEQ multiplex PCR. This sample has 73,000 or so clones; 65% to 85% occur once, and the top ten carry roughly 5.3%. The sequenced sample consisted of peripheral blood. Receptor source: a man in his fifties or sixties with active COVID-19.

This chain connects TRBV12-3 or TRBV12-4 to TRBJ1-2; D unclear. V lost 7 bases to trimming and J lost 5 bases, with 11 bases between them. The CDR3 sequence is 12 residues long. CDR3 in amino acids: CASTLGEYGYTF. The DNA for the CDR3 is TGTGCCAGCACCCTGGGAGAGTATGGCTACACCTTC.

The chain links TRBV24-1 to TRBJ1-4; D ambiguous. Looked up from germline, CDR1 is KGHDR and CDR2 is SFDVKD. The CDR3 is 13 amino acids. V lost 4 bases to trimming and J lost 7 bases, with 9 bases between them. CDR3 in DNA: TGTGCCACCAGTGACCCAGGCCTTGAAAAACTGTTTTTT. Translation gives CATSDPGLEKLFF.

This sequence joins TRBV18 and TRBJ1-4, with TRBD1 as a possible D gene (5 bases). CDR1 KGHSH and CDR2 LQKENI come from the germline V gene. CDR3 length: 17 amino acids. Trimming left V 2 bases short and J 0 bases short, with 13 bases between. CDR3 in amino acids: CASSPDRRDATNEKLFF. CDR3 coding DNA: TGTGCCAGCTCACCAGACAGACGAGATGCAACTAATGAAAAACTGTTTTTT.

The rearrangement uses TRBV2 and TRBJ1-1; tentative D call: TRBD1 (5 bases). Trimming cost V 9 bases and J 1 base, with 15 bases left between them. Germline CDR1 is SNHLY and CDR2 is FYNNEI. The CDR3 spans 14 residues. Written as DNA, the CDR3 is TGTGCCAGTTCGGGGGTCCTAAAGAACACTGAAGCTTTCTTT. Its translation: CASSGVLKNTEAFF.

The chain recombines TRBV14 with TRBJ2-5; maybe TRBD2 (6 bases). CDR1 is SGHDN and CDR2 is FVKESK in the germline V gene. The V end lost 1 base, the J end lost 2 bases, and 20 bases lay between the germline ends. The CDR3 runs to 18 residues. For the CDR3, the DNA is TGTGCCAGCAGCCAAGTCTTTTTCACGCGGGGTTATCAAGAGACCCAGTACTTC. This codes for CASSQVFFTRGYQETQYF.